These 21 T cell receptor beta chains originate from one sample sequenced in a study of tumor-infiltrating lymphocytes in primary liver carcinoma. Making TCR beta cDNA involved approximately 510 ng total RNA and a constant-region primer. ARM-PCR was slightly modified, and three nested multiplex PCR rounds with it gave rise to the TCR beta libraries. With TRBV1-TRBV30 forward primers and a C-beta reverse primer, the first two PCR rounds were run for nine to eleven cycles each. TCRdb ran MiXCR on the multiplex PCR reads and lists one entry per CDR3 protein. The data contain around 210,000 distinct CDR3 sequences, 65% of them singletons. Blood RNA came from unsorted whole blood; germline DNA was also extracted. Sample: peripheral blood. These receptors were obtained from a woman in her sixties with primary liver carcinoma and hepatitis B virus infection.

In the case of this clonotype: One end of the junction varies from germline; a read error may be responsible. The chain employs TRBV11-2 and TRBJ2-7, with 12 bases fitting TRBD2. The germline CDR1 and CDR2 sequences are SGHAT and FQNNGV. The CDR3 is 13 residues long. This CDR3 reads CASSLGSNTSGRF. DNA of the CDR3: TGTGCCAGCAGCTTAGGGTCCAACACTAGCGGGAGGTTT. Looking up the rest from reference TRBV11-2 and TRBJ2-7 gives the full variable domain: EAGVAQSPRYKIIEKRQSVAFWCNPISGHATLYWYQQILGQGPKLLIQFQNNGVVDDSQLPKDRFSAERLKGVDSTLKIQPAKLEDSAVYLCASSLGSNTSGRFGPGTRLTVT.

This clonotype was observed at least ten times. The chain recombines TRBV6-5 with TRBJ2-1; 11 bases are shared with TRBD2. This CDR3 comprises 15 residues. Unmatched junction bases numbered 7, after V lost 6 bases and J lost 6 bases. In germline, CDR1 is MNHEY, CDR2 SVGAGI. CDR3 region: CASRTTSGSFNEQFF. The CDR3 DNA follows: TGTGCCAGCAGAACCACTAGCGGGAGTTTCAATGAGCAGTTCTTC.

This clonotype came up once. This sequence joins TRBV10-2 and TRBJ1-2; D possibly corresponds to TRBD1 (5 bases). Trimming took 2 bases from V and 4 from J, leaving 17 bases between them. Per germline, CDR1 WSHSY and CDR2 SAAADI. The CDR3 consists of 16 residues. The CDR3 coding sequence is TGCGCCAGCAGTGAGATATCCCGGGGCGGAATCTATGGCTACACCTTC. Its translation: CASSEISRGGIYGYTF.

This clonotype was counted only a few times. The rearrangement joins TRBV6-5 to TRBJ2-7; D possibly corresponds to TRBD1 (6 bases). V was shortened by 2 bases and J by 0 bases, with 11 bases between the two germline ends. The CDR3 is 15 amino acids. Per germline, CDR1 MNHEY and CDR2 SVGAGI. CDR3 sequence: CASSYKDSSSYEQYF. The CDR3 DNA sequence: TGTGCCAGCAGTTACAAGGACAGCAGCTCCTACGAGCAGTACTTC.

To note about this clonotype: This may stem from a read error, because a much larger clone lies one nucleotide away. J is TRBJ2-5 and V is TRBV5-8, with D unclear. The CDR3 consists of 15 residues. Germline V CDR1 and CDR2: SGHTS, YDEGEE. Trimming cost V 4 bases and J 1 base, with 14 bases left between them. The CDR3 sequence is CASSLGRTIQETQYF. The DNA for the CDR3 is TGTGCCAGCAGCCTCGGACGGACGATCCAAGAGACCCAGTACTTC.

Details on this clonotype: The CDR3 end shows no conserved phenylalanine or tryptophan, and so a read error is likely. Here the CDR3 reads CASSTSGRAYEQYI. As DNA, the CDR3 is TGTGCCAGCAGTACTAGCGGGAGGGCATATGAGCAGTACATC. V is TRBV11-2 and J is TRBJ2-7; 13 positions agree with TRBD2. The CDR3 sequence is 14 residues long. V shed 6 bases and J 7 bases; nucleotides not matched to a gene: 6. In germline, CDR1 is SGHAT, CDR2 FQNNGV.

As for this clonotype: This may stem from a read error, because a much larger clone lies one nucleotide away. V and J are TRBV10-3 and TRBJ1-1; no definite D call. This CDR3 is built from 12 residues. CDR1 and CDR2 from the germline V gene are ENHRY and SYGVKD. The CDR3 sequence is CVISDPGVEAFF. CDR3 in DNA: TGTGTCATCAGTGACCCGGGAGTGGAAGCTTTCTTT.

Details on this clonotype: It may be a read error: a sequence one base away is much more abundant. This chain uses TRBV4-1 with TRBJ1-5, with TRBD1 matching over 9 bases. Germline V gives CDR1 MGHRA, CDR2 YSYEKL. CDR3 size: 16 residues. In nucleotides, the CDR3 is TGCGCCAACAGCACCTCCGGGACAGGGACGAATCAGCCCCAGCATTTT. Translated, it gives CANSTSGTGTNQPQHF.

The chain employs TRBV9 and TRBJ1-6; D gene ambiguous. Germline V gene data show CDR1 as SGDLS and CDR2 as YYNGEE. This CDR3 is built from 15 residues. V was cut by 0 bases and J by 9 bases, with 13 bases left in between. The CDR3 sequence: CASSVAGEGSSPLHF. CDR3 nucleotide sequence: TGTGCCAGCAGCGTAGCGGGAGAGGGTAGTTCACCCCTCCACTTT.

V is TRBV11-2 and J is TRBJ1-1, with D unclear. CDR1 and CDR2 (germline): SGHAT, FQNNGV. V gave up 3 bases and J gave up 5 bases, with 16 bases separating them. The CDR3 is 15 residues long. The CDR3 here is CASSFQALKNTEAFF. The CDR3 DNA reads as TGTGCCAGCAGCTTTCAAGCCCTCAAGAATACTGAAGCTTTCTTT.

Details on this clonotype: Because it lacks the conserved phenylalanine or tryptophan at the end, this CDR3 is likely a read error. The CDR3 here is CASSLDDRISTDTQYL. The CDR3 coding sequence is TGTGCCAGCAGCTTAGATGACCGGATTAGCACAGATACGCAGTATTTG. V is TRBV11-2 and J is TRBJ2-3, with no clear D. There are 16 residues in the CDR3. Germline-derived CDR1 and CDR2 are SGHAT and FQNNGV. V lost 0 bases to trimming and J lost 0 bases, with 10 bases between them.

This sequence joins TRBV28 and TRBJ2-7; 9 positions agree with TRBD2. J gave up 7 bases and V 3 bases, and 7 bases lay outside the gene matches. Germline V gene lookup returns CDR1 MDHEN and CDR2 SYDVKM. The CDR3 length is 14 residues. The CDR3 loop reads CASSLGLATGEQYF. Here the CDR3 DNA reads TGTGCCAGCAGTTTGGGACTAGCTACGGGGGAGCAGTACTTC.

This clonotype was seen a single time. V usage is TRBV5-6 and J usage is TRBJ2-2; tentative D call: TRBD2 (5 bases). Per the germline V gene, CDR1 is SGHDT and CDR2 is YYEEEE. V was cut by 2 bases and J by 5 bases, with 13 bases left in between. The CDR3 loop spans 15 amino acids. CDR3: CASSFVIARTGELFF. In nucleotides, the CDR3 is TGTGCCAGCAGCTTTGTGATAGCGAGGACCGGGGAGCTGTTTTTT.

This clonotype was picked up a small number of times. The CDR3 DNA sequence: TGCGCCAGCAGCTTGTTGTGGGGCCACTACAATGAGCAGTTCTTC. Amino acid sequence: CASSLLWGHYNEQFF. The chain uses TRBV5-1 and TRBJ2-1, with TRBD1 as a possible D gene (5 bases). From germline, CDR1 is SGHRS and CDR2 YFSETQ. The CDR3 totals 15 residues. Trimming shortened V by 1 base and J by 3 bases, and 11 bases separated the two germline ends.

Regarding this clonotype: A read error may explain this, as a much larger clone is one base away. V is TRBV6-6 and J is TRBJ2-7; no firm D call. The CDR3 loop spans 11 amino acids. Germline assignment: CDR1 MNHNY and CDR2 SVGAGI (reference sequence). The V and J ends lost 4 bases and 7 bases respectively, with 8 bases between them. CDR3 residues: CASSSLWEQYF. The CDR3 bases are TGTGCCAGCAGTTCCTTGTGGGAGCAGTACTTC.

With regard to this clonotype: This may be a read error: a much more frequent sequence differs by one nucleotide. The chain recombines TRBV4-1 with TRBJ2-2; 10 positions match TRBD1. Germline V lookup: CDR1 MGHRA, CDR2 YSYEKL. V lost 0 bases and J lost 6; bases outside the gene matches: 7. This CDR3 has 17 residues. In DNA form, the CDR3 reads TGCGCCAGCAGCCAAGAGCCCGGGACAGGGGCTCCCGGGGAGCTGTTTTTT. Translation gives CASSQEPGTGAPGELFF.

About this clonotype itself: A read error may produce the germline difference seen at one junction end. This chain joins TRBV7-8 and TRBJ1-1, with D unresolved. Per germline, CDR1 SGHVS and CDR2 FQNEAQ. CDR3 length: 15 residues. The chain's CDR3 is CAGSPRRHPRPKAFF. The CDR3 coding sequence is TGTGCCGGCAGCCCCCGTCGACACCCCCGCCCCAAAGCTTTCTTT.

Concerning this clonotype itself: At one boundary the junction diverges from the germline segment, which might be a read error. The chain is built from TRBV9 and TRBJ1-2, with 12 nucleotides matching TRBD1. The CDR3 has 14 residues. Per the germline V gene, CDR1 is SGDLS and CDR2 is YYNGEE. The CDR3 nucleotides read TGTGCCAGCAGAGCGGGACAGGGGGCGAGCGGCTACACTTTC. Translating gives CASRAGQGASGYTF.

Note on this clonotype: An end of the junction differs from the germline gene, which may be a read error. The gene calls are TRBV11-3 and TRBJ1-3; weak D call: TRBD1 (6 bases). The V gene's germline CDR1 is SGHNT and CDR2 YENEEA. This CDR3 spans 15 amino acids. The CDR3 reads CTSSRTTGGGNTIYF. CDR3 in DNA: TGTACCAGCAGCCGTACGACAGGAGGAGGAAACACCATATATTTT.

This clonotype was counted a few times. The chain couples TRBV7-9 to TRBJ1-3; 12 bases line up with TRBD1. CDR1 SEHNR and CDR2 FQNEAQ come from the germline V gene (reference sequence). After removal of 2 bases from V and 7 bases from J, the junction contained 3 bases not matched to a gene. CDR3 length: 15 residues. CDR3 residues: CASSLMGQGANTIYF. The CDR3, as DNA: TGTGCCAGCAGCTTAATGGGACAGGGGGCTAACACCATATATTTT.

Points on this clonotype: This may be a read error, as it is one base from a much larger clone. CDR3 sequence reads: CASTGLAEPYEQYF. The CDR3 DNA reads TGTGCCAGCACCGGACTAGCGGAACCCTACGAGCAGTACTTC. The rearrangement links TRBV6-5 to TRBJ2-7, with TRBD2 matching over 10 bases. The CDR3 is made up of 14 amino acids. V shed 7 bases, J shed 2 bases, and the junction held 5 bases outside the gene matches. The germline CDR1 and CDR2 sequences are MNHEY and SVGAGI.